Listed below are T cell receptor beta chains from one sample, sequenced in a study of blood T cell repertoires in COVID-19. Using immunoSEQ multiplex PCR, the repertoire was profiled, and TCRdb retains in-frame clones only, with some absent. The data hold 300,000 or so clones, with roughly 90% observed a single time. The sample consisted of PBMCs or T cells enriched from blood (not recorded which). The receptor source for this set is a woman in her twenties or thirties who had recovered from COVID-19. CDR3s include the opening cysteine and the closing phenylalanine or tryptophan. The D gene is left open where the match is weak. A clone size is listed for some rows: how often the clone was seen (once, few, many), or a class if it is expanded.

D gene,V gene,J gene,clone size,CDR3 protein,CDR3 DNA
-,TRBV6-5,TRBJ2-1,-,CASSYLQGDNEQFF,TGTGCCAGCAGTTACCTACAGGGTGACAATGAGCAGTTCTTC
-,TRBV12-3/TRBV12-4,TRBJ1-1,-,CASSHRENTEAFF,TGTGCCAGCAGCCACAGGGAGAACACTGAAGCTTTCTTT
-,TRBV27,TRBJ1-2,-,CASSSTVSNGYTF,TGTGCCAGCAGTTCGACAGTCTCTAATGGCTACACCTTC
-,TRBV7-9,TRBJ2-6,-,CASSETSASGANVLTF,TGTGCCAGCAGCGAAACGAGTGCCTCTGGGGCCAACGTCCTGACTTTC
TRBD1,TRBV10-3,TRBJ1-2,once,CAMRSDRQGLSNYGYTF,TGTGCCATGCGGTCGGACAGACAGGGGTTGTCTAACTATGGCTACACCTTC
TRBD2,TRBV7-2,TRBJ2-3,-,CASSSLAGVGTDTQYF,TGTGCCAGCAGCTCCCTAGCGGGAGTTGGGACAGATACGCAGTATTTT
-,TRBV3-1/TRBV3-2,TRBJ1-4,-,CASSRQGSEKLFF,TGTGCCAGCAGCCGTCAGGGGAGTGAAAAACTGTTTTTT
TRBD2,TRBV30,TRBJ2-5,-,CASKAGAGIGETQYF,TGTGCCAGTAAAGCGGGAGCGGGGATAGGAGAGACCCAGTACTTC
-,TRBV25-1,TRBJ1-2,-,CASSEDPSDSSGYTF,TGTGCCAGCAGTGAAGACCCCTCGGACAGCTCCGGCTACACCTTC
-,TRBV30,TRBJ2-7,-,CAWSVLVGRYEQYF,TGTGCCTGGAGTGTACTGGTGGGGAGGTACGAGCAGTACTTC
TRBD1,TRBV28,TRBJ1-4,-,CASSLWGQGGVGEKLFF,TGTGCCAGCAGTTTATGGGGACAGGGGGGAGTGGGTGAAAAACTGTTTTTT
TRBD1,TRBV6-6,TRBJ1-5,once,CASSYGDRVANQPQHF,TGTGCCAGCAGTTACGGAGACAGGGTAGCCAATCAGCCCCAGCATTTT
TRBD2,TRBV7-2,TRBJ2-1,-,CASSAKLAANPYNEQFF,TGTGCCAGCAGCGCCAAACTAGCGGCGAATCCTTACAATGAGCAGTTCTTC
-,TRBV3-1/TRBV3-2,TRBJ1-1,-,CASSPLRGGTEAFF,TGTGCCAGCAGCCCCCTTAGAGGCGGTACTGAAGCTTTCTTT
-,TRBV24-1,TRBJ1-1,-,CATSDLGWEVTTPTNYRRYTEAFF,TGTGCCACCAGTGATTTAGGTTGGGAAGTGACCACACCAACAAATTATCGGAGGTACACTGAAGCTTTCTTT
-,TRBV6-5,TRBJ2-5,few,CASSYPGQETQYF,TGTGCCAGCAGTTACCCGGGCCAAGAGACCCAGTACTTC
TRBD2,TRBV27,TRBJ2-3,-,CASSPPGLASTDTQYF,TGTGCCAGCAGTCCGCCGGGACTAGCGAGCACAGATACGCAGTATTTT
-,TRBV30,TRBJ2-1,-,CAWSLQSGRRFNEQFF,TGTGCCTGGAGTCTCCAATCCGGAAGGAGGTTCAATGAGCAGTTCTTC
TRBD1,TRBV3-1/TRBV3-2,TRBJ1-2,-,CASSQRILQGARGYTF,TGTGCCAGCAGCCAACGAATCCTACAGGGGGCGAGGGGCTACACCTTC
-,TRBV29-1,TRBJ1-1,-,CSVDQLMNTEAFF,TGCAGCGTTGATCAGTTAATGAACACTGAAGCTTTCTTT
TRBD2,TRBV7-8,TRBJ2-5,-,CASSRGTSGAETQYF,TGTGCCAGCAGCCGAGGGACTAGCGGCGCGGAGACCCAGTACTTC
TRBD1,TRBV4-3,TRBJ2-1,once,CASSQDLWTGASNEQFF,TGCGCCAGCAGCCAAGATTTATGGACAGGGGCGTCCAATGAGCAGTTCTTC
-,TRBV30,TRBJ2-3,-,CAWSVSVDTQYF,TGTGCCTGGAGTGTGAGTGTGGATACGCAGTATTTT
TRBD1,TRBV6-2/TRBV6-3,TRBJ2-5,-,CASSYSDRGQQTQYF,TGTGCCAGCAGTTACTCGGACAGGGGGCAGCAGACCCAGTACTTC
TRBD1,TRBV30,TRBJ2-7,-,CAWSVAGQGSEQYF,TGTGCCTGGAGTGTAGCGGGACAGGGGTCCGAGCAGTACTTC
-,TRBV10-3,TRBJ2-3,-,CAIGRSTDTQYF,TGTGCCATCGGGAGGAGCACAGATACGCAGTATTTT
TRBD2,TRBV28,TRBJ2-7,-,CASSLSLAGVWEQYF,TGTGCCAGCAGTTTAAGTCTAGCGGGAGTCTGGGAGCAGTACTTC
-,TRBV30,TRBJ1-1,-,CAWSVPIQGSTEAFF,TGTGCCTGGAGTGTACCCATTCAGGGTTCCACTGAAGCTTTCTTT
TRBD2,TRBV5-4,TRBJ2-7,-,CASSQGLAEYEQYF,TGTGCCAGCAGCCAGGGACTAGCAGAATACGAGCAGTACTTC
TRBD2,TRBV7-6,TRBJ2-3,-,CASSPRLAGTDTQYF,TGTGCCAGCAGCCCCCGACTAGCGGGCACAGATACGCAGTATTTT
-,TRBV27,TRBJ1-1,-,CASGRPGTEAFF,TGTGCCAGCGGTAGACCAGGCACTGAAGCTTTCTTT
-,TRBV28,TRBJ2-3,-,CASSFGGMGTDTQYF,TGTGCCAGCAGTTTCGGGGGTATGGGCACAGATACGCAGTATTTT
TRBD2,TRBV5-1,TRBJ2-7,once,CASSLGTSGGYEQYF,TGCGCCAGCAGCTTGGGGACTAGCGGGGGTTACGAGCAGTACTTC
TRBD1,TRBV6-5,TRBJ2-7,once,CASSLTGTSSYEQYF,TGTGCCAGCAGCTTGACAGGGACCTCCTCCTACGAGCAGTACTTC
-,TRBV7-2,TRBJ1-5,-,CASSFGGASNQPQHF,TGTGCCAGCAGCTTCGGGGGGGCAAGCAATCAGCCCCAGCATTTT
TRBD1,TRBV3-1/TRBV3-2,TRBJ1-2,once,CASSLTRGHGYTF,TGTGCCAGCAGCCTCACCAGGGGGCACGGCTACACCTTC
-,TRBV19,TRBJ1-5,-,CASSFDTGSNQPQHF,TGTGCCAGTAGCTTCGATACCGGGAGCAATCAGCCCCAGCATTTT
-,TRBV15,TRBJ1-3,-,CATSRDLGGDASGNTIYF,TGTGCCACCAGCAGAGATTTAGGGGGGGATGCTTCCGGAAACACCATATATTTT
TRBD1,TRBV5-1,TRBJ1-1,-,CASSLDGTVNTEAFF,TGCGCCAGCAGCTTGGACGGGACAGTGAACACTGAAGCTTTCTTT
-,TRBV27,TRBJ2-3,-,CASSFLPPFVGRYTDTQYF,TGTGCCAGCAGTTTTCTGCCTCCTTTCGTCGGGAGATACACAGATACGCAGTATTTT
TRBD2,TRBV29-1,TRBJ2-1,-,CSVAAPLAGTVFF,TGCAGCGTTGCGGCCCCCTTAGCGGGTACGGTGTTCTTC